The 5 T cell receptor beta chains in this list originate from one sample, sequenced in a study of beta chain features in type 1 diabetes. Reverse transcription of all isolated RNA meant that expressed TCRB transcripts were sequenced. Data came from immunoSEQ multiplex PCR; TCRdb stores just in-frame clones and leaves some out. The sample lists under 800,000 clones, roughly a sixth occurring once. Specimen: naive CD4+ T cells from blood. These receptors originate from a man between 18 and 35 years old in good health.

The chain has TRBV2 and TRBJ2-5; 8 bases match TRBD1. Per germline, CDR1 SNHLY and CDR2 FYNNEI. The CDR3 extends over 13 amino acids. Germline trimming cut 7 bases from V and 4 bases from J; bases unmatched to any gene: 5. CDR3 DNA sequence: TGTGCCAGCACCCAGGGGGCAGGAGAGACCCAGTACTTC. Its translation: CASTQGAGETQYF.

The rearrangement uses TRBV14 and TRBJ1-1, with D maybe TRBD1 (5 bases). V was pared by 0 bases and J by 9 bases, with 17 bases between. CDR3 length equals 15 residues. Per germline, CDR1 SGHDN and CDR2 FVKESK. The CDR3 protein is CASSQDRRGRAQAFF. CDR3 DNA sequence: TGTGCCAGCAGCCAAGATCGGCGGGGACGGGCCCAAGCTTTCTTT.

There are a few counts of this clone. V usage is TRBV21-1 and J usage is TRBJ2-3. TRBV21-1 corresponds to a pseudogene. The CDR3 extends over 18 amino acids. The CDR3 DNA reads TGTGCCAGCAGCAAAAGAGGAACGGGGCCAGGGAGCACAGATACGCAGTATTTT. It codes for CASSKRGTGPGSTDTQYF.

This chain uses TRBV30 with TRBJ2-5; D not certain. CDR3 length equals 11 residues. The germline CDR1 and CDR2 sequences are GTSNPN and SVGIG (reference sequence). Trimming took 5 bases from V and 7 from J, leaving 11 bases between them. Here the CDR3 DNA reads TGTGCCTGGGGAGAAGTCTCGACCCAGTACTTC. It encodes CAWGEVSTQYF. Full variable domain (missing parts from reference TRBV30 and TRBJ2-5): SQTIHQWPATLVQPVGSPLSLECTVEGTSNPNLYWYRQAAGRGLQLLFYSVGIGQISSEVPQNLSASRPQDRQFILSSKKLLLSDSGFYLCAWGEVSTQYFGPGTRLLVL.

The chain is built from TRBV28 and TRBJ1-4, with TRBD1 identical over 7 bases. Per the germline V gene, CDR1 is MDHEN and CDR2 is SYDVKM. The CDR3 length is 14 residues. The V segment lost 7 bases and the J segment 5 bases; nucleotides outside the gene matches: 7. Here the CDR3 DNA reads TGTGCCAGCACCTGGGGACAGCTAAATGAAAAACTGTTTTTT. The encoded protein is CASTWGQLNEKLFF.